One and the same sample provided the 8 T cell receptor beta chains below, sequenced in a study of cytomegalovirus exposure and HLA in healthy donors. PCR employed 60 Vbeta and 13 Jbeta primers. The repertoire was sequenced with immunoSEQ multiplex PCR; TCRdb's copy has only in-frame clones and lacks some. Among approximately 110,000 clones listed, 73% were seen once. The sample was PBMCs. The source is a woman in her forties in good health and CMV-seronegative.

This clone was seen just once. The chain is built from TRBV5-1 and TRBJ2-5; possibly TRBD1 for D (8 bases). V was cut by 1 base and J by 2 bases, with 15 bases left in between. Germline loops: CDR1 SGHRS, CDR2 YFSETQ. This CDR3 is 16 amino acids long. For the CDR3, the DNA is TGCGCCAGCAGCTTGAAACAGGGGGGGATTCAAGAGACCCAGTACTTC. Its translation: CASSLKQGGIQETQYF.

The V and J genes are TRBV4-3 and TRBJ2-7, with 10 bases aligning to TRBD1. In germline, CDR1 is LGHNA, CDR2 YSLEER. This CDR3 is 15 amino acids long. The V gene end was trimmed by 1 base and the J gene end by 9 bases; junction bases not matched to a gene: 9. CDR3 protein: CASSQGGTGVSGQYF. CDR3 nucleotide sequence: TGCGCCAGCAGCCAAGGGGGGACAGGGGTCTCAGGGCAGTACTTC.

As to this clone: A read error may produce the germline difference seen at one junction end. The chain recombines TRBV9 with TRBJ2-5, with 9 nucleotides matching TRBD2. The CDR3 covers 16 residues. Germline V gene data show CDR1 as SGDLS and CDR2 as YYNGEE. The CDR3 is CASSVQLLAGQGTQYF. CDR3 DNA: TGTGCCAGCAGCGTCCAGTTGCTAGCGGGGCAAGGGACCCAGTACTTC.

V and J are TRBV7-8 and TRBJ2-6; D may be TRBD2 (5 bases). Germline CDR1 SGHVS, CDR2 FQNEAQ. With 1 base removed from V and 0 bases from J, the gap between germline ends came to 10 bases. The CDR3 consists of 17 residues. The CDR3: CASSLGGFLSGANVLTF. The DNA of the CDR3 is TGTGCCAGCAGCTTAGGAGGGTTCCTCTCTGGGGCCAACGTCCTGACTTTC. Looking up the rest from reference TRBV7-8 and TRBJ2-6 gives the full variable domain: GAGVSQSPRYKVAKRGQDVALRCDPISGHVSLFWYQQALGQGPEFLTYFQNEAQLDKSGLPSDRFFAERPEGSVSTLKIQRTQQEDSAVYLCASSLGGFLSGANVLTFGAGSRLTVL.

This clone was counted a few times. J is TRBJ1-1 and V is TRBV6-5; the D is unclear. Trimming stripped 5 bases from V and 1 base from J, with 8 bases between. Germline lookup yields CDR1 MNHEY and CDR2 SVGAGI. CDR3 length: 13 amino acids. Written as DNA, the CDR3 is TGTGCCAGCAGTCCTCTAGGGAACACTGAAGCTTTCTTT. Translated, it gives CASSPLGNTEAFF.

The V gene is TRBV7-8, the J gene TRBJ2-3; 12 bases match TRBD2. This CDR3 is built from 17 residues. J lost 0 bases, V lost 1 base, and 2 bases had no gene match. The V gene's germline CDR1 is SGHVS and CDR2 FQNEAQ. CDR3 residues: CASSLGGTSGSTDTQYF. CDR3 in DNA: TGTGCCAGCAGCTTAGGGGGGACTAGCGGGAGCACAGATACGCAGTATTTT. The full variable domain, with the rest looked up from reference TRBV7-8 and TRBJ2-3, is GAGVSQSPRYKVAKRGQDVALRCDPISGHVSLFWYQQALGQGPEFLTYFQNEAQLDKSGLPSDRFFAERPEGSVSTLKIQRTQQEDSAVYLCASSLGGTSGSTDTQYFGPGTRLTVL.

The chain links TRBV10-3 to TRBJ2-5, with 8 bases fitting TRBD1. Germline V gene data show CDR1 as ENHRY and CDR2 as SYGVKD. Trimming cost V 6 bases and J 4 bases; bases outside gene matches: 4. The CDR3 sequence is 13 residues long. The CDR3 here is CAIRAGGTETQYF. CDR3 nucleotides: TGTGCCATCAGGGCAGGGGGCACAGAGACCCAGTACTTC.

V and J are TRBV7-2 and TRBJ2-5; 10 nucleotides agree with TRBD1. The CDR3 runs 16 residues. The germline CDR1 and CDR2 sequences are SGHTA and FQGNSA. J gave up 0 bases and V 5 bases, and 6 bases lay outside the gene matches. CDR3 coding DNA: TGTGCCAGCAGCACGGGGACAGGGGTGGACCAAGAGACCCAGTACTTC. Translating it yields CASSTGTGVDQETQYF.